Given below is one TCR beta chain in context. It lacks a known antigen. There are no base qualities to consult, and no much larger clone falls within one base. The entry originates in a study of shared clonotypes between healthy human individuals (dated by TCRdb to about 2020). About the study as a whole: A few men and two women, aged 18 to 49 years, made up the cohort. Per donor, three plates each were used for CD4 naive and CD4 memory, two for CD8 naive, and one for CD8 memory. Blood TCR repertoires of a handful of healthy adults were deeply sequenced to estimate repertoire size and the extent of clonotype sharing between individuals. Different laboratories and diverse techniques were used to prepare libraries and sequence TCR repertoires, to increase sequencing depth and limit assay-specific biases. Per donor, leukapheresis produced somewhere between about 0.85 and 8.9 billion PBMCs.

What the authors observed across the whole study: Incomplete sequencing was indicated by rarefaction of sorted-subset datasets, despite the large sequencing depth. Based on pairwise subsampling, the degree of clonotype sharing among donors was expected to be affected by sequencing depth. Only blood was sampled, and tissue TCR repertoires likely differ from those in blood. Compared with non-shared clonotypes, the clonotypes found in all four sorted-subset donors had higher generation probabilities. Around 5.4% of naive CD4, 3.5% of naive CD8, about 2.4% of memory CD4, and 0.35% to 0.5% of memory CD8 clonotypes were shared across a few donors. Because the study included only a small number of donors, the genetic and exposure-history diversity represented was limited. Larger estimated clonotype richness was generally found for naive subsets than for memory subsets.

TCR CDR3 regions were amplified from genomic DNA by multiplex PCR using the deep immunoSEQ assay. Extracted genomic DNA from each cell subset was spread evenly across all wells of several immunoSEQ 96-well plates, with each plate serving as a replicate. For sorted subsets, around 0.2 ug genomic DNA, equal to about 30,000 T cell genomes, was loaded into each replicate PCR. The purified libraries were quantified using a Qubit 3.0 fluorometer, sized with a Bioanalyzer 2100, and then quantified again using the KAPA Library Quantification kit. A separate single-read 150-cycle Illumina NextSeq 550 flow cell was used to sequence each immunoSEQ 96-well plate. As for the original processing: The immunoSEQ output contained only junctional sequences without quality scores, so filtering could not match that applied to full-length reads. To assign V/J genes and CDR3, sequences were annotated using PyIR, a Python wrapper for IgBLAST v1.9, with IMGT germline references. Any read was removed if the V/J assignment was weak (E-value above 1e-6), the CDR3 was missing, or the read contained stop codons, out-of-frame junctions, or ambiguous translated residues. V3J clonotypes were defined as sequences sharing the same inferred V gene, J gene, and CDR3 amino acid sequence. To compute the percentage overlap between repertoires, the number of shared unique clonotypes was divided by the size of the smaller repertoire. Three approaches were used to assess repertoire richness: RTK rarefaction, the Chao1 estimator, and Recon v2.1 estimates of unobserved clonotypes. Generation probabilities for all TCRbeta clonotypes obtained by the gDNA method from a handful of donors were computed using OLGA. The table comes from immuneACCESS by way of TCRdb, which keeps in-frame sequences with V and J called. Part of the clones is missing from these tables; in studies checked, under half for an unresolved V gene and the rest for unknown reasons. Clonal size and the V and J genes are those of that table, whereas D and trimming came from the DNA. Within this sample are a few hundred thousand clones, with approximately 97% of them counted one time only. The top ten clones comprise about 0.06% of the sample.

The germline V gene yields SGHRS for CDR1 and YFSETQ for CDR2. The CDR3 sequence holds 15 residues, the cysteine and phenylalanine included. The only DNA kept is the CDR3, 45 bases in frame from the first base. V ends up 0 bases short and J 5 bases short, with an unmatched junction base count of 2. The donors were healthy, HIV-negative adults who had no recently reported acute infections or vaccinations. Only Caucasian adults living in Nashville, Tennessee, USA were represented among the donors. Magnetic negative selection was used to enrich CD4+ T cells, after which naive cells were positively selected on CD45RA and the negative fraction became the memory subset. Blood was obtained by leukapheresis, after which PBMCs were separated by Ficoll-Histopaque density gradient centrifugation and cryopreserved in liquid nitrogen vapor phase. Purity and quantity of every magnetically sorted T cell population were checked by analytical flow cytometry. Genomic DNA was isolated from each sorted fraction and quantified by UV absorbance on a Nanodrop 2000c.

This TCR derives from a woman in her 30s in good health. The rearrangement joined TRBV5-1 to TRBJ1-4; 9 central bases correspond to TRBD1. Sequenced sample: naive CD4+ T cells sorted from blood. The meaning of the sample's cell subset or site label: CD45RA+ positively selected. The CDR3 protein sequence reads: CASSLVGTGNEKLFF. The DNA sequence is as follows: TGCGCCAGCAGCTTGGTCGGGACAGGGAATGAAAAACTGTTTTTT. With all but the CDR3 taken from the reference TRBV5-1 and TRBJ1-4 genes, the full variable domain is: KAGVTQTPRYLIKTRGQQVTLSCSPISGHRSVSWYQQTPGQGLQFLFEYFSETQRNKGNFPGRFSGRQFSNSRSEMNVSTLELGDSALYLCASSLVGTGNEKLFFGSGTQLSVL.